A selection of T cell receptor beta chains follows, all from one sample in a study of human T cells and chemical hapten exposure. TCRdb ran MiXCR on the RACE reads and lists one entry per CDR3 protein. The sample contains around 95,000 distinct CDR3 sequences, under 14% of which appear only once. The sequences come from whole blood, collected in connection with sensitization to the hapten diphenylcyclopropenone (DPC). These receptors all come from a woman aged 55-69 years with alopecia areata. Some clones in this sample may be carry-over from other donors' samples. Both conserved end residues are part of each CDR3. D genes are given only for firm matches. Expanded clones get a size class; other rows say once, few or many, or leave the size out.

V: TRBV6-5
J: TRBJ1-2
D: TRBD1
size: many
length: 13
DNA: TGTGCCAGCAGCCGGGGACAGGGGGTTGGCTACACCTTC
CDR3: CASSRGQGVGYTF

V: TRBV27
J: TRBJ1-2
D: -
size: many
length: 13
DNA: TGTGCCAGCAGTTTTACGGCCACCCGAGGATACACCTTC
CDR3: CASSFTATRGYTF

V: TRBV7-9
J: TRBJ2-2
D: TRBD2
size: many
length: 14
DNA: TGTGCCAGCGAGCGGGGGGCCGGCACCGGGGAGCTGTTTTTT
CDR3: CASERGAGTGELFF

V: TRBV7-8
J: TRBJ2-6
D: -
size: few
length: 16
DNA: TGTGCCAGCAACCTAGCTCGGGGTCCCGGGGCCAACGTCCTGACTTTC
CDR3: CASNLARGPGANVLTF

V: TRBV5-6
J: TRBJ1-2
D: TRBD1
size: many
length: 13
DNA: TGTGCCAGCAGCCCTGGGACAGGGGGCGGCTACACCTTC
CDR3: CASSPGTGGGYTF

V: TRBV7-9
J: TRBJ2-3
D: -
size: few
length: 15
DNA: TGTGCCAGCAGCTTGAACGGGGGTGGCACAGATACGCAGTATTTT
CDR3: CASSLNGGGTDTQYF

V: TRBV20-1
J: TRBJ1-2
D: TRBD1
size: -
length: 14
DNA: TGCAGTGCCCGTCAGGACAGGGGGGACTATGGCTACACCTTC
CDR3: CSARQDRGDYGYTF

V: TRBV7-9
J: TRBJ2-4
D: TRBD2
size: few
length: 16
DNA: TGTGCCAGCAGCGTAGGACTAGCGGGGGGTCAAAACATTCAGTACTTC
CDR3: CASSVGLAGGQNIQYF

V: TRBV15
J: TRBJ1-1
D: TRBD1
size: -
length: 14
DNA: TGTGCCACCAGCAGTGGACAGGGTGATACTGAAGCTTTCTTT
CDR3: CATSSGQGDTEAFF

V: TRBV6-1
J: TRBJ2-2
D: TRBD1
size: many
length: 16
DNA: TGTGCCAGCAGGTTACCCGGGACAGGGGGCACCGGGGAGCTGTTTTTT
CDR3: CASRLPGTGGTGELFF

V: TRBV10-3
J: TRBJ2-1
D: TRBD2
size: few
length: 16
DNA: TGTGCCATCCCCCCGACTAGCCCGGAGGTGTACAATGAGCAGTTCTTC
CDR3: CAIPPTSPEVYNEQFF

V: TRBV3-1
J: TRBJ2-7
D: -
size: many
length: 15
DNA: TGTGCCAGCAGCCAAGAGGCCTCGGGACCTTACGAGCAGTACTTC
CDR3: CASSQEASGPYEQYF

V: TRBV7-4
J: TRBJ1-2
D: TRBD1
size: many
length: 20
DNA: TGTGCCAGCAGCTCACGTAAGGGTCCCGGGACAGAGCAAATACAATATGGCTACACCTTC
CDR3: CASSSRKGPGTEQIQYGYTF

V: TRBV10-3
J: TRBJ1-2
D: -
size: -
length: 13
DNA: TGTGCCATCAGTGAAGCCGGGACCTATGGCTACACCTTC
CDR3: CAISEAGTYGYTF

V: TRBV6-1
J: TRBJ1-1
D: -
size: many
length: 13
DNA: TGTGCCAGCAGTGAACCCGGGAACACTGAAGCTTTCTTT
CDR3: CASSEPGNTEAFF

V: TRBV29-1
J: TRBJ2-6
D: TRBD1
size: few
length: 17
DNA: TGCAGCGTTGAACCCCGGGGACAGGGATCTGGGGCCAACGTCCTGACTTTC
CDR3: CSVEPRGQGSGANVLTF

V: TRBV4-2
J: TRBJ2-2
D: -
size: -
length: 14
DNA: TGTGCCAGCAGCCAGTCTACGTGGACCGGGGAGCTGTTTTTT
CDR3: CASSQSTWTGELFF

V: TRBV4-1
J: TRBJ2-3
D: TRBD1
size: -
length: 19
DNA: TGCGCCAGCAGCCCGATCCACCCTGCGGGACAGGATAGCACAGATACGCAGTATTTT
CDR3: CASSPIHPAGQDSTDTQYF

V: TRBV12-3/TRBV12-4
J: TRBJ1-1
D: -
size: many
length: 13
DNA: TGTGCCAGCTCAGTTCTTTCGAACTCTGAAGCTTTCTTT
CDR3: CASSVLSNSEAFF

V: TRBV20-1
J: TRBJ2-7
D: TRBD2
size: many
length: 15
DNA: TGCAGTGCTGCGGGGGGACTAGCGGGGACCTACGAGCAGTACTTC
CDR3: CSAAGGLAGTYEQYF

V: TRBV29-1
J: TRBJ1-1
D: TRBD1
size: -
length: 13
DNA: TGCAGCGCTCGGGACAGGGACCCCCCTGAAGCTTTCTTT
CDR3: CSARDRDPPEAFF

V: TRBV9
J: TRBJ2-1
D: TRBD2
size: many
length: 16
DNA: TGTGCCAGCAGCAAGGGACTAGCGGGGGCGAGAAATGAGCAGTTCTTC
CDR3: CASSKGLAGARNEQFF

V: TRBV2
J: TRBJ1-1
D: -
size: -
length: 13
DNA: TGTGCCAGCAGTGAGGAATGGGGCACTGAAGCTTTCTTT
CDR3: CASSEEWGTEAFF

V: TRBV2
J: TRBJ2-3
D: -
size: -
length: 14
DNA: TGTGTCAGCTTCGGGGCGGGTGGCACAGATACGCAGTATTTT
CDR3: CVSFGAGGTDTQYF

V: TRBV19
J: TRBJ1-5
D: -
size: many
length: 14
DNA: TGTGCCAGTAGTATGGGGCAGGGCAATCAGCCCCAGCATTTT
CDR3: CASSMGQGNQPQHF

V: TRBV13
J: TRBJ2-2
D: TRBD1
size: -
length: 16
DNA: TGTGCCAGCAGTCACCGAGACAGGGAATTCACCGGGGAGCTGTTTTTT
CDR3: CASSHRDREFTGELFF